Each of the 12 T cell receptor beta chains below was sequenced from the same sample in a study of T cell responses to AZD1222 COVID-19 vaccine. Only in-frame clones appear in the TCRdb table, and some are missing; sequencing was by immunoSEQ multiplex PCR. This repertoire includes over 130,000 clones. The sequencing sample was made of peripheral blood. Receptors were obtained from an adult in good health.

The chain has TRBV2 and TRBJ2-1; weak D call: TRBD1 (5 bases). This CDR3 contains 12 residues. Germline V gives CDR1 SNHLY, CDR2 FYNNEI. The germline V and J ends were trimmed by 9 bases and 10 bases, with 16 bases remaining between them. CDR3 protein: CASQGVGNEQFF. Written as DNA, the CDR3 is TGTGCCAGTCAAGGGGTTGGGAACGAGCAGTTCTTC.

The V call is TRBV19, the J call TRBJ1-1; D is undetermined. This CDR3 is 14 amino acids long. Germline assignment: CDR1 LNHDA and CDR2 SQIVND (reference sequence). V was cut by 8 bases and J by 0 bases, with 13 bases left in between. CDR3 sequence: CASSVNGVNTEAFF. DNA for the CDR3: TGTGCCAGTTCCGTAAATGGGGTGAACACTGAAGCTTTCTTT.

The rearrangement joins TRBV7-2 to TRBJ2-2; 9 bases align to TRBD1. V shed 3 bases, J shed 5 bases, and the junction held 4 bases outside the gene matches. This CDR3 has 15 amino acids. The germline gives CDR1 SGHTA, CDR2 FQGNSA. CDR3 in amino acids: CASSLGQGPTGELFF. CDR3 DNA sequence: TGTGCCAGCAGCTTGGGACAGGGCCCAACCGGGGAGCTGTTTTTT.

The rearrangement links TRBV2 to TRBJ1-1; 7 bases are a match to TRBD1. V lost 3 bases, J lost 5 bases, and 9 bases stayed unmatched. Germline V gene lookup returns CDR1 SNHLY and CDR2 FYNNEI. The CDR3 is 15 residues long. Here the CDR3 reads CASSDTGESKTEAFF. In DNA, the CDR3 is TGTGCCAGCAGTGATACAGGGGAATCGAAAACTGAAGCTTTCTTT.

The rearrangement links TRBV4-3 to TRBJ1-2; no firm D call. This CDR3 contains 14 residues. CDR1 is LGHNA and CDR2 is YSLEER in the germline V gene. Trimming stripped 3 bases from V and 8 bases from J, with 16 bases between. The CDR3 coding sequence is TGCGCCAGCAGCCAGGGCCGTGGTAGTGGGGGCTACACCTTC. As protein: CASSQGRGSGGYTF.

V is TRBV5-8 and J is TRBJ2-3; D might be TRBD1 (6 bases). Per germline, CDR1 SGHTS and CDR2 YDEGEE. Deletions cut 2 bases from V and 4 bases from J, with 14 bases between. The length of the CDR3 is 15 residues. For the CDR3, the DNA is TGTGCCAGCAGCTTACAGGGTTTGTTAGCAGATACGCAGTATTTT. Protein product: CASSLQGLLADTQYF.

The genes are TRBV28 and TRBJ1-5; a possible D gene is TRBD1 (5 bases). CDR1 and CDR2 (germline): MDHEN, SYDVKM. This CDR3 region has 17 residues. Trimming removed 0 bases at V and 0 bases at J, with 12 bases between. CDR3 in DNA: TGTGCCAGCAGTTTATGGGTTGGCAGGGATAGCAATCAGCCCCAGCATTTT. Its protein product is CASSLWVGRDSNQPQHF.

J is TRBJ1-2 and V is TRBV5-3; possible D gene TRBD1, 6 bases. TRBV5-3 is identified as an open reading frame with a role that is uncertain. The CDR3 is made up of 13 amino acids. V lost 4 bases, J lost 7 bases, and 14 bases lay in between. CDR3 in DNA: TGTGCCAGAAGCCTTTCAGGGGCCTCTGGCTACACCTTC. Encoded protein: CARSLSGASGYTF.

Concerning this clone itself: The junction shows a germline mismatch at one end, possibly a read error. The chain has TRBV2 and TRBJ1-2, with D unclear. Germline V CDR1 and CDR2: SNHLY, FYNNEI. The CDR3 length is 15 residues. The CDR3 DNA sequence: TGTGCCAGCGGTGACCTCTATTATATTAACTATGGCTACACCTTC. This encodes CASGDLYYINYGYTF.

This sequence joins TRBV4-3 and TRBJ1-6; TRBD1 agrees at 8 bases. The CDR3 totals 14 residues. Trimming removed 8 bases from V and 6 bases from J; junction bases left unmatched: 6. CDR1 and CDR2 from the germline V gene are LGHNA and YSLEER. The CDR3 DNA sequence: TGCGCCAGCCACCCCGGACAGGGTAATTCACCCCTCCACTTT. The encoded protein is CASHPGQGNSPLHF.

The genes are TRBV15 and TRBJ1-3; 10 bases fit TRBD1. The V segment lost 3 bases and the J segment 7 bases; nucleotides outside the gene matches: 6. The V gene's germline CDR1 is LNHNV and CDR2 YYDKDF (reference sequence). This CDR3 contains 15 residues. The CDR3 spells CATSRGDRGDNTIYF. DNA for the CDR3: TGTGCCACCAGCAGGGGGGACAGGGGTGACAACACCATATATTTT.

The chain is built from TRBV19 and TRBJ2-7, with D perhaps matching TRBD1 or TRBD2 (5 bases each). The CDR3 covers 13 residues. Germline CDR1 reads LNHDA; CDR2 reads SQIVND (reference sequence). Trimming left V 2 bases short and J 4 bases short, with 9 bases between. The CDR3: CASSIRDGYEQYF. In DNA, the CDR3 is TGTGCCAGTAGTATAAGGGACGGGTACGAGCAGTACTTC.